This T cell receptor beta chain originates from a study of T cells in Graves' hyperthyroidism and ophthalmopathy. Amplification of TCR beta CDR3 regions was performed using RNA transcripts as template. TCR CDR3 underwent first-round RT-PCR with the HTBI primer set. TCRdb recomputed calls from the multiplex PCR reads with MiXCR, one row per CDR3 protein. The repertoire has some 420,000 distinct CDR3 sequences, approximately 15% of them found once; the top ten carry 5% to 6%. The study based diagnoses on clinical symptoms, serum thyroxine and TRAb, thyroid ultrasound and orbital computed tomography. This clonotype was recorded at least ten times. In germline, CDR1 is MDHEN, CDR2 SYDVKM. V was shortened by 6 bases and J by 2 bases, with 18 bases between the two germline ends. CDR3 size: 16 residues.

The TCR was taken from a woman in her late teens or twenties with Graves' hyperthyroidism. The specimen sequenced was blood. V is TRBV28 and J is TRBJ2-3, with D possibly matching TRBD1 (6 bases). As DNA, the CDR3 is TGTGCCAGCAGACCGGGACACGGAAGATTCACAGATACGCAGTATTTT. Its protein product is CASRPGHGRFTDTQYF. Using reference TRBV28 and TRBJ2-3 for the parts outside the CDR3, the full variable domain is DVKVTQSSRYLVKRTGEKVFLECVQDMDHENMFWYRQDPGLGLRLIYFSYDVKMKEKGDIPEGYSVSREKKERFSLILESASTNQTSMYLCASRPGHGRFTDTQYFGPGTRLTVL.